The sequence of this T cell receptor (beta chain) was determined in a study of shared T cell receptors in the human thymus. Sequencing was performed with immunoSEQ multiplex PCR; in TCRdb, only in-frame clones are kept and a portion is missing. The table records around 730,000 clones, approximately 85% of them present only once. The germline V gene encodes CDR1 MNHEY and CDR2 SVGAGI. Trimming removed 0 bases from V and 2 bases from J; junction bases left unmatched: 5. This CDR3 has 16 residues. Another study also made use of these data, one on human thymus T cells. That paper adds: Resections obtained during corrective heart surgery supplied the thymus tissue. What appeared biased in thymic and blood repertoires was the usage of V and J genes.

The receptor was derived from a girl in the first two years of life with a congenital heart defect. Sequences were obtained from thymocytes. The chain joins TRBV6-5 to TRBJ2-3; 7 nucleotides align to TRBD1. In DNA form, the CDR3 reads TGTGCCAGCAGTTACTCGAGGGACAGACTCACAGATACGCAGTATTTT. This translates into CASSYSRDRLTDTQYF.